This TCR beta chain derives from a study of ipilimumab plus nivolumab after autologous stem cell transplantation. Turning to the study itself: Typical patient got 5 ipilimumab doses and roughly 8 nivolumab doses (median). The DLBCL cohort had primary refractory and relapsed disease, with 18-month progression-free survival of approximately 87% and 28%.

Clones were sequenced by immunoSEQ multiplex PCR, and TCRdb holds only the in-frame ones, with some missing. Among 15,000 to 20,000 clones listed, roughly 79% were seen once. V lost 8 bases and J lost 2, with 17 bases in between. The germline gives CDR1 LNHDA, CDR2 SQIVND (reference sequence). This CDR3 spans 15 amino acids. Checkpoint therapy with ipilimumab 1 mg/kg began 14 to 28 days after transplant. The chain recombines TRBV19 with TRBJ2-3, with D maybe TRBD2 (6 bases). This receptor was obtained from a male donor with diffuse large B-cell lymphoma. The sample consisted of PBMCs, taken in a trial of ipilimumab plus nivolumab as post-transplant consolidation. CDR3 loop: CASAGLGTYTDTQYF. The CDR3 region has the DNA TGTGCCAGTGCGGGACTCGGAACCTACACAGATACGCAGTATTTT. The variable domain in full, with the rest retrieved from reference TRBV19 and TRBJ2-3, is DGGITQSPKYLFRKEGQNVTLSCEQNLNHDAMYWYRQDPGQGLRLIYYSQIVNDFQKGDIAEGYSVSREKKESFPLTVTSAQKNPTAFYLCASAGLGTYTDTQYFGPGTRLTVL.